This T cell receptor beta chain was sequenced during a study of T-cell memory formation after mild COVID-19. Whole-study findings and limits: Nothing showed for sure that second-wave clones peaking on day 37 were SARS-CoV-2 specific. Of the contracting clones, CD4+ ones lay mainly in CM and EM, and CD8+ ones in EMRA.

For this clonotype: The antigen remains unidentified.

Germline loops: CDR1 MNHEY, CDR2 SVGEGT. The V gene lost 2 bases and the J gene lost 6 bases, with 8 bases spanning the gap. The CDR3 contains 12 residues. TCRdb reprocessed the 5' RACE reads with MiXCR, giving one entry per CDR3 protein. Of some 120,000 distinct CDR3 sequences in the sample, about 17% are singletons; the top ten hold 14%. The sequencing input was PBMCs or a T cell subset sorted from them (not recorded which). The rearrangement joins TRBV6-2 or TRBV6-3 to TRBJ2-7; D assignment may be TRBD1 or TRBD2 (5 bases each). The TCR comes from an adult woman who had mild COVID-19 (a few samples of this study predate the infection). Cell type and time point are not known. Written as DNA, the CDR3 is TGTGCCAGCAGTTACACCGGGACCGAGCAGTACTTC. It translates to CASSYTGTEQYF.